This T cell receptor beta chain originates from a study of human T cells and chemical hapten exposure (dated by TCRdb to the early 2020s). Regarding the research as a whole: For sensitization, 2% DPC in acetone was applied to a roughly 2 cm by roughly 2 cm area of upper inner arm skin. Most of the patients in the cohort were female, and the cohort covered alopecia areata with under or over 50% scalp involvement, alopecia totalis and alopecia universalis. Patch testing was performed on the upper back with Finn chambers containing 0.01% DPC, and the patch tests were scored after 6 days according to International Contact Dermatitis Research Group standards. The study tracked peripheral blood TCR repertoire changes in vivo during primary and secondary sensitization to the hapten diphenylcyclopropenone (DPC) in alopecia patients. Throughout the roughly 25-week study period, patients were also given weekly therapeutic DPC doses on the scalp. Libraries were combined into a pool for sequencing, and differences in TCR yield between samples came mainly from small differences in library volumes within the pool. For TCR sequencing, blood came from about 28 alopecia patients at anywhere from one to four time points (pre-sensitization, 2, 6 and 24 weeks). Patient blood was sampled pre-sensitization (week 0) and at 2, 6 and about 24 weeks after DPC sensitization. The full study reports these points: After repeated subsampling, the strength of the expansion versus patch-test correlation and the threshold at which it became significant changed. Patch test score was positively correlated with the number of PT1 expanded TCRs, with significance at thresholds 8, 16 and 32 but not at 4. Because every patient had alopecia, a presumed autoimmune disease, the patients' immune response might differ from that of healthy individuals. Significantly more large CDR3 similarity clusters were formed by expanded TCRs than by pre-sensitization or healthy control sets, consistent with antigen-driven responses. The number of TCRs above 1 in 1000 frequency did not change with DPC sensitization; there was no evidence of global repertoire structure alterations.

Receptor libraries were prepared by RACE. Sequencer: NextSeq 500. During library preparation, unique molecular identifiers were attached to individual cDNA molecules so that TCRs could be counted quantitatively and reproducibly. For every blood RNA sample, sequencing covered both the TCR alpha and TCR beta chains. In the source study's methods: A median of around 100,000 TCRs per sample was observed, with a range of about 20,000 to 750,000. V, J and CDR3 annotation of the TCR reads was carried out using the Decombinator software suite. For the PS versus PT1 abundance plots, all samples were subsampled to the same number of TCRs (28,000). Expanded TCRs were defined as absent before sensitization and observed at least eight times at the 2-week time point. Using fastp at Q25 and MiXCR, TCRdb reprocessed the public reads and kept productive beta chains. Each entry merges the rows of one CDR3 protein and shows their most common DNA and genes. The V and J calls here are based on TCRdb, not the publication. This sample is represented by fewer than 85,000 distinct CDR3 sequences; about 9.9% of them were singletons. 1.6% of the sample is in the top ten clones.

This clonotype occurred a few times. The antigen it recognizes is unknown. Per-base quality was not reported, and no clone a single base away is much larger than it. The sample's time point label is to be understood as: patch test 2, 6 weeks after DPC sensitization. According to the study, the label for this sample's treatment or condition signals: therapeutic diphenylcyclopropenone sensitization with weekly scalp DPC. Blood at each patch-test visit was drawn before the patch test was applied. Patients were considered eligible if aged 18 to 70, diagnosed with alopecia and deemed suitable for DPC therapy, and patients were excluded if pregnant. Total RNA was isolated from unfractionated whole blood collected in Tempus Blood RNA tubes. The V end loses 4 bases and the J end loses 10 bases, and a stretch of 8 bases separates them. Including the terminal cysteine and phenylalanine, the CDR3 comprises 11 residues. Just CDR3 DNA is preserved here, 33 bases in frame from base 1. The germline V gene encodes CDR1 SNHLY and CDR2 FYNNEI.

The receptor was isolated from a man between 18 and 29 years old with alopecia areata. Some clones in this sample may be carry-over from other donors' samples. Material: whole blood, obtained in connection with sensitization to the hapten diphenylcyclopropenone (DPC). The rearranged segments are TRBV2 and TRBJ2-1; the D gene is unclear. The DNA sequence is TGTGCCAGCAGTGCTTTAGGCGAGCAGTTCTTC. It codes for CASSALGEQFF. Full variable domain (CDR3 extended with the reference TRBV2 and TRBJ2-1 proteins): EPEVTQTPSHQVTQMGQEVILRCVPISNHLYFYWYRQILGQKVEFLVSFYNNEISEKSEIFDDQFSVERPDGSNFTLKIRSTKLEDSAMYFCASSALGEQFFGPGTRLTVL.